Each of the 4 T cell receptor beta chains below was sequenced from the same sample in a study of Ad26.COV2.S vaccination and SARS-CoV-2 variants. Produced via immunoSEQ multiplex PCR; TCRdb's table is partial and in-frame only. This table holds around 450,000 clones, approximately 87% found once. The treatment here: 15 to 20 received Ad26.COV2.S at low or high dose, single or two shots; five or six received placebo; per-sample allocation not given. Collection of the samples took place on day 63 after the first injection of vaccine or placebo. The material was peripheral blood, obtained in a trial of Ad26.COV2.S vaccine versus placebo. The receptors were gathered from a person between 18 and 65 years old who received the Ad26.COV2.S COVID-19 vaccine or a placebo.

This CDR3 reads CATSADRMAQPQHF. The CDR3 DNA sequence: TGTGCCACCAGTGCAGACAGAATGGCTCAGCCCCAGCATTTT. The chain is built from TRBV24-1 and TRBJ1-5, with a weak D call TRBD1 (5 bases). The germline V gene has CDR1 KGHDR and CDR2 SFDVKD. V lost 5 bases and J 6 bases, leaving 13 bases between the germline ends. This CDR3 is 14 amino acids long.

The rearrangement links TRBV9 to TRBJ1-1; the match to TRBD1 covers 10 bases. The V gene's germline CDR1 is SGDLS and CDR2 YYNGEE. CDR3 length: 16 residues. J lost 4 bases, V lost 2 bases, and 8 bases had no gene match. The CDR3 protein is CASSVRDRGYGTEAFF. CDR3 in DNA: TGTGCCAGCAGCGTTAGGGACAGGGGATACGGCACTGAAGCTTTCTTT.

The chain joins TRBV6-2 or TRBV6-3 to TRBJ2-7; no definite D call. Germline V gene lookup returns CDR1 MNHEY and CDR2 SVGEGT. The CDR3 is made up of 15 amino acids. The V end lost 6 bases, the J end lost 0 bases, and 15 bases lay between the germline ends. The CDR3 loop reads CASSPPKDISYEQYF. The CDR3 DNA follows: TGTGCCAGCAGCCCCCCCAAAGACATCTCCTACGAGCAGTACTTC.

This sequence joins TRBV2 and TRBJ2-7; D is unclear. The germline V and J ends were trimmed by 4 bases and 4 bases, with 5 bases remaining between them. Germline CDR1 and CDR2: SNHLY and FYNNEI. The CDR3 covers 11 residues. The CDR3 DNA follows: TGTGCCAGCAGTGTCCTATACGAGCAGTACTTC. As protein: CASSVLYEQYF.